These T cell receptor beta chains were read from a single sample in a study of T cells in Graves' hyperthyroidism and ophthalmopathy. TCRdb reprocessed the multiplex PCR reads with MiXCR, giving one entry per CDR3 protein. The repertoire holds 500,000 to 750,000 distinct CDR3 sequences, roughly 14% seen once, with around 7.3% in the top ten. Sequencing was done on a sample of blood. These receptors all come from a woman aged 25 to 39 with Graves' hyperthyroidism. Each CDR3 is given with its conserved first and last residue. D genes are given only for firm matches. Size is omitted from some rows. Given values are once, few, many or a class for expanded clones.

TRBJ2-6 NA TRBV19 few TGTGCCAGTAGTACACAGGGAATAGCTGGGGCCAACGTCCTGACTTTC CASSTQGIAGANVLTF
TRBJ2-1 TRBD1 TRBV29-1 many TGCAGCCTTAGGTGGCAGGGGGACAATGAGCAGTTCTTC CSLRWQGDNEQFF
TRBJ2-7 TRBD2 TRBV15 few TGTGCCACCAGCAGAACCGGGACTAGCGGCCACGAGCAGTACTTC CATSRTGTSGHEQYF
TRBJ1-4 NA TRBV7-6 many TGTGCCAGCAGCTTAGGGCGACAGATTAATGAAAAACTGTTTTTT CASSLGRQINEKLFF
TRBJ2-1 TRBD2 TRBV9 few TGTGCCAGCAGCCCGGGACTAGCGGGAGGGGTGAGGTACAATGAGCAGTTCTTC CASSPGLAGGVRYNEQFF
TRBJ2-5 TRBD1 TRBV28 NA TGTGCCAGCACCAACTCAGGGGGCCAGTACTTC CASTNSGGQYF
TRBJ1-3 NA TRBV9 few TGTGCCAGCAGCGTGAGCCCCGCAGCCCCGGGCTCTGGAAACACCATATATTTT CASSVSPAAPGSGNTIYF
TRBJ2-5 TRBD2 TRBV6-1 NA TGTGCCAGCACCTCGGGGGGGGGCCGGGAGACCCAGTACTTC CASTSGGGRETQYF
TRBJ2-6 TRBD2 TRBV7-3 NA TGTGCCAGCAGCTTAACAAGCTCGGGGGGGCGCTCTGGGGCCAACGTCCTGACTTTC CASSLTSSGGRSGANVLTF
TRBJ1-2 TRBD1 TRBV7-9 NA TGTGCCAGCACCGGACAGGGGCTGGTTGGCTACACCTTC CASTGQGLVGYTF
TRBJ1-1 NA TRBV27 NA TGTGCCAGCAGTCGAAACTGGGAAAGGAACACTGAAGCTTTCTTT CASSRNWERNTEAFF